This passage covers 23 T cell receptor beta chains from one sample sequenced in a study of T cells in Graves' hyperthyroidism and ophthalmopathy. The source material, RNA transcripts, was used to amplify TCR beta CDR3 regions. First-round RT-PCR of the TCR CDR3 relied on the HTBI primer set. TCRdb processed the multiplex PCR reads anew with MiXCR; each CDR3 protein has one entry. The data show hundreds of thousands of distinct CDR3 sequences, with 11% to 15% seen just once and around 23% held by the top ten. Sequenced: blood. Every receptor here comes from a woman younger than 45 with Graves' hyperthyroidism.

The chain uses TRBV5-8 and TRBJ1-5; 7 positions agree with TRBD1. Germline-derived CDR1 and CDR2 are SGHTS and YDEGEE. With V trimmed by 4 bases and J by 3 bases, 7 bases remained unmatched. This CDR3 has 15 residues. The CDR3 sequence is CASSVGQNFNQPQHF. The DNA for the CDR3 is TGTGCCAGCAGCGTGGGACAGAACTTCAATCAGCCCCAGCATTTT.

This chain joins TRBV10-2 and TRBJ2-2; D is unresolved. CDR3 size: 12 residues. Trimming shortened V by 8 bases and J by 8 bases, and 12 bases separated the two germline ends. Germline V gene lookup returns CDR1 WSHSY and CDR2 SAAADI. The CDR3 bases are TGCGCCAGCGTACACCCTTGTGGGGAGCTGTTTTTT. Translated, it gives CASVHPCGELFF.

The sample holds many counts of this clonotype. This chain joins TRBV28 and TRBJ2-7; D gene ambiguous. Germline loops: CDR1 MDHEN, CDR2 SYDVKM. The CDR3 consists of 12 residues. Trimming took 4 bases from V and 3 from J, leaving 7 bases between them. DNA for the CDR3: TGTGCCAGCAGTTCTTTAAACTACGAGCAGTACTTC. Residues: CASSSLNYEQYF. Full variable domain (remainder filled in from reference TRBV28 and TRBJ2-7): DVKVTQSSRYLVKRTGEKVFLECVQDMDHENMFWYRQDPGLGLRLIYFSYDVKMKEKGDIPEGYSVSREKKERFSLILESASTNQTSMYLCASSSLNYEQYFGPGTRLTVT.

The table lists this clonotype with a count of one. A much more abundant neighbour one base away suggests this may be a read error. This chain uses TRBV6-5 with TRBJ2-5, with 7 bases matching TRBD1. The CDR3 covers 14 residues. Germline lookup yields CDR1 MNHEY and CDR2 SVGAGI. The CDR3 sequence: CDSSYAGGQETQYF. CDR3 nucleotide sequence: TGTGACAGCAGTTACGCAGGGGGCCAAGAGACCCAGTACTTC.

This clonotype has a count of ten or more. In DNA form, the CDR3 reads TGCAGTGCTAACAGGGAGGAGACAGATACGCAGTATTTT. It yields the protein CSANREETDTQYF. The chain links TRBV20-1 to TRBJ2-3; D tentatively fits TRBD1 or TRBD2 (6 bases each). V gave up 4 bases and J gave up 3 bases, with 11 bases separating them. Germline loops: CDR1 DFQATT, CDR2 SNEGSKA (reference sequence). This CDR3 contains 13 residues.

This clonotype was counted a few times. The rearrangement joins TRBV11-2 to TRBJ2-2, with D perhaps assigned TRBD1 or TRBD2 (5 bases each). Germline loops: CDR1 SGHAT, CDR2 FQNNGV. The CDR3 has 14 amino acids. The ends were cut back, 4 bases at V and 4 bases at J, with 10 bases in the middle. The chain's CDR3 is CASSWGRATGELFF. CDR3 nucleotide sequence: TGTGCCAGCAGCTGGGGACGGGCCACCGGGGAGCTGTTTTTT.

This clonotype was observed at least ten times. The CDR3 sequence: CASSSRGPNEQFF. In DNA, the CDR3 is TGTGCCAGCAGTTCCCGGGGACCCAATGAGCAGTTCTTC. The V call is TRBV6-1, the J call TRBJ2-1; D might be TRBD1 or TRBD2, each matching 5 bases. Germline-derived CDR1 and CDR2 are MNHNS and SASEGT. This CDR3 is built from 13 residues. V was clipped by 5 bases and J by 6 bases, with 11 bases between them.

At least ten counts were recorded for this clonotype. The chain recombines TRBV28 with TRBJ1-3; D is unresolved. The CDR3 has 16 amino acids. Germline CDR1 and CDR2: MDHEN and SYDVKM. The V end was cut by 4 bases, the J end by 0 bases, with 13 bases between. Written as DNA, the CDR3 is TGTGCCAGCAGTTCAGGACGGGAAAGCTCTGGAAACACCATATATTTT. Residues: CASSSGRESSGNTIYF.

This clonotype was seen many times. The CDR3 protein is CASRGLAGNTGELFF. The CDR3, as DNA: TGTGCCAGCAGAGGACTAGCGGGGAACACCGGGGAGCTGTTTTTT. The rearrangement links TRBV12-3 or TRBV12-4 to TRBJ2-2; 11 nucleotides match TRBD2. CDR3 length: 15 residues. Germline trimming cut 6 bases from V and 1 base from J; bases unmatched to any gene: 1.

This clonotype was seen at least ten times. The chain recombines TRBV7-9 with TRBJ2-3, with 7 bases that match TRBD1. Per the germline V gene, CDR1 is SEHNR and CDR2 is FQNEAQ (reference sequence). The V segment lost 6 bases and the J segment 6 bases; nucleotides outside the gene matches: 12. The CDR3 runs to 15 residues. The DNA of the CDR3 is TGTGCCAGCAGGGCCCCACAAGACAGGGCTGATACGCAGTATTTT. It is translated as CASRAPQDRADTQYF. The full variable domain, completed using reference TRBV7-9 and TRBJ2-3, is DTGVSQNPRHKITKRGQNVTFRCDPISEHNRLYWYRQTLGQGPEFLTYFQNEAQLEKSRLLSDRFSAERPKGSFSTLEIQRTEQGDSAMYLCASRAPQDRADTQYFGPGTRLTVL.

This clonotype appeared many times. The gene calls are TRBV20-1 and TRBJ2-3; 7 nucleotides match TRBD1. Germline lookup yields CDR1 DFQATT and CDR2 SNEGSKA (reference sequence). J was trimmed by 1 base and V by 5 bases; bases with no gene match: 3. The CDR3 sequence is 13 residues long. This CDR3 reads CSAPTGGTDTQYF. CDR3 DNA sequence: TGCAGTGCTCCAACAGGGGGCACAGATACGCAGTATTTT.

The V gene is TRBV6-2 or TRBV6-3, the J gene TRBJ2-2, with TRBD1 as a possible D gene (5 bases). V shed 7 bases and J shed 4 bases, with 22 bases lying between them. The CDR3 length is 17 residues. Germline V CDR1 and CDR2: MNHEY, SVGEGT. Here the CDR3 reads CASTPLQDGPSTGELFF. As DNA, the CDR3 is TGTGCCAGCACCCCACTACAGGACGGTCCGAGCACCGGGGAGCTGTTTTTT.

This clonotype has at least ten counts. V is TRBV11-2 and J is TRBJ2-7, with D perhaps assigned TRBD1 or TRBD2 (6 bases each). CDR3 size: 18 residues. Trimming took off 5 bases at V and 2 bases at J, with 25 bases between the two ends. Germline lookup yields CDR1 SGHAT and CDR2 FQNNGV. This CDR3 reads CASSLGRGGQRAPYEQYF. CDR3 coding DNA: TGTGCCAGCAGCCTGGGCAGGGGAGGTCAAAGGGCCCCCTACGAGCAGTACTTC.

The V and J genes are TRBV20-1 and TRBJ2-6; no clear D gene. V lost 2 bases and J lost 2, with 13 bases in between. The CDR3 contains 16 residues. Looked up from germline, CDR1 is DFQATT and CDR2 is SNEGSKA (reference sequence). The CDR3 DNA sequence: TGCAGTGCTAGACAGGCGGTTGACGCTGGGGCCAACGTCCTGACTTTC. Translated, it gives CSARQAVDAGANVLTF.

The table lists this clonotype with many counts. V usage is TRBV18 and J usage is TRBJ2-3; D may be TRBD2 (5 bases). Germline CDR1 and CDR2: KGHSH and LQKENI. Trimming shortened V by 3 bases and J by 5 bases, and 12 bases separated the two germline ends. CDR3 length: 14 amino acids. CDR3 nucleotide sequence: TGTGCCAGCTCACCCTTCGAGGGATTAGATACGCAGTATTTT. The encoded protein is CASSPFEGLDTQYF.

This clonotype has more than one count but fewer than ten. V gene TRBV7-2 combines with J gene TRBJ1-1, with a tentative D call TRBD1 (6 bases). Germline V gene data show CDR1 as SGHTA and CDR2 as FQGNSA. V was clipped by 1 base and J by 6 bases, with 15 bases between them. CDR3 length equals 15 residues. The CDR3: CASSLESGQWAEAFF. The CDR3 nucleotides read TGTGCCAGCAGCTTAGAGTCCGGACAGTGGGCTGAAGCTTTCTTT.

This chain connects TRBV20-1 to TRBJ2-2; no clear D gene. Germline V gene sequence: CDR1 DFQATT, CDR2 SNEGSKA (reference sequence). This CDR3 is 14 amino acids long. Trimming stripped 6 bases from V and 0 bases from J, with 11 bases between. In DNA form, the CDR3 reads TGCAGTGCGAGTACGTGGACGAACACCGGGGAGCTGTTTTTT. This encodes CSASTWTNTGELFF.

This clonotype was picked up many times. The chain recombines TRBV28 with TRBJ2-3; D is unresolved. The CDR3 loop spans 11 amino acids. Germline loops: CDR1 MDHEN, CDR2 SYDVKM. V lost 11 bases and J lost 3, with 9 bases in between. The chain's CDR3 is CAAARTDTQYF. CDR3 coding DNA: TGTGCCGCTGCTAGAACAGATACGCAGTATTTT.

This chain links TRBV6-2 or TRBV6-3 with TRBJ2-7; 8 bases agree with TRBD2. The CDR3 loop spans 13 amino acids. The germline V gene encodes CDR1 MNHEY and CDR2 SVGEGT. V dropped 10 bases and J dropped 2; count of bases not matched to a gene: 7. The CDR3 protein is CATREGRTYEQYF. CDR3 bases: TGTGCCACCCGGGAGGGGAGGACCTACGAGCAGTACTTC.

This clonotype was seen at least ten times. The V gene is TRBV2, the J gene TRBJ2-1; the match to TRBD2 covers 7 bases. Looked up from germline, CDR1 is SNHLY and CDR2 is FYNNEI. V shed 4 bases and J 6 bases; nucleotides not matched to a gene: 12. The length of the CDR3 is 16 residues. CDR3 coding DNA: TGTGCCAGCAGTGTGTGGCTAGCGGAGTCCGGCAATGAGCAGTTCTTC. It is translated as CASSVWLAESGNEQFF.

For the CDR3, the DNA is TGCGCCAGCAGCTTTCTAACAGGGGACGAGGAGACCCAGTACTTC. Its translation: CASSFLTGDEETQYF. The genes are TRBV5-1 and TRBJ2-5; 7 positions match TRBD1. The CDR3 runs 15 residues. Trimming took 2 bases from V and 5 from J; bases not matched to a gene: 9. The V gene's germline CDR1 is SGHRS and CDR2 YFSETQ.

The CDR3 is CASSFQGSRRAANEQFF. CDR3 in DNA: TGTGCCAGCAGTTTTCAGGGGAGCAGGAGGGCCGCGAATGAGCAGTTCTTC. The V gene is TRBV12-3 or TRBV12-4, the J gene TRBJ2-1; perhaps D is TRBD1 or TRBD2 (6 bases each). The CDR3 runs 17 residues. Between the trimmed V and J ends, which lost 3 bases and 7 bases, there was a span of 22 bases.

This clonotype was recorded at least ten times. The chain uses TRBV28 and TRBJ2-7; 9 bases are shared with TRBD2. This CDR3 region has 15 residues. Germline V CDR1 and CDR2: MDHEN, SYDVKM. V shed 4 bases, J shed 4 bases, and the junction held 8 bases outside the gene matches. CDR3 coding DNA: TGTGCCAGCAGTTCCCTGAGCGGGAGGATTTACGAGCAGTACTTC. It codes for CASSSLSGRIYEQYF.